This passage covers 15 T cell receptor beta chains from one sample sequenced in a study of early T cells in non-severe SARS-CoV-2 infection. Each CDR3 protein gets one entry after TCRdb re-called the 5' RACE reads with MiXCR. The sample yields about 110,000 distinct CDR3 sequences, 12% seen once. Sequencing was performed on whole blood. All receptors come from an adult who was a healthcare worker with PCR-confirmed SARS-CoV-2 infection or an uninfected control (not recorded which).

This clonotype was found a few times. The CDR3 DNA reads as TGTGCCAGCAGCTCGATAGGACTGCCCCTTGGCTATGGCTACACCTTC. The encoded protein is CASSSIGLPLGYGYTF. The chain joins TRBV6-1 to TRBJ1-2; D gene ambiguous. The CDR3 runs 16 residues. V was clipped by 6 bases and J by 4 bases, with 21 bases between them. Germline CDR1 and CDR2: MNHNS and SASEGT.

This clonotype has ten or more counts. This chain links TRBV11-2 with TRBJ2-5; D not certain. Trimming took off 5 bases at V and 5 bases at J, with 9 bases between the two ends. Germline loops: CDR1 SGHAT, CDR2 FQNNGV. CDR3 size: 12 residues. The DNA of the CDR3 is TGTGCCAGCAGCCCAGCTGTTGAGACCCAGTACTTC. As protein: CASSPAVETQYF.

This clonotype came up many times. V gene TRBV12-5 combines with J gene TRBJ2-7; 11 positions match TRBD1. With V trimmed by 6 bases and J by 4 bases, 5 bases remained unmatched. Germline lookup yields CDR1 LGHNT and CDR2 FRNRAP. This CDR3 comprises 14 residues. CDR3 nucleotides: TGTGCTAGTGGCTGGACAGGGGGCCTGTACGAGCAGTACTTC. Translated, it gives CASGWTGGLYEQYF. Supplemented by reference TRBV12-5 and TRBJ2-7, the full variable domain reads DARVTQTPRHKVTEMGQEVTMRCQPILGHNTVFWYRQTMMQGLELLAYFRNRAPLDDSGMPKDRFSAEMPDATLATLKIQPSEPRDSAVYFCASGWTGGLYEQYFGPGTRLTVT.

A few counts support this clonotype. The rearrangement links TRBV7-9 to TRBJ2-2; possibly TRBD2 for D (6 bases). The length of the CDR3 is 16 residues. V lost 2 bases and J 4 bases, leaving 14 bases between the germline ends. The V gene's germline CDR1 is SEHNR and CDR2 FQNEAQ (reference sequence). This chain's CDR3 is CASSLSGGSSTGELFF. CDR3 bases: TGTGCCAGCAGCTTATCCGGGGGATCGAGCACCGGGGAGCTGTTTTTT.

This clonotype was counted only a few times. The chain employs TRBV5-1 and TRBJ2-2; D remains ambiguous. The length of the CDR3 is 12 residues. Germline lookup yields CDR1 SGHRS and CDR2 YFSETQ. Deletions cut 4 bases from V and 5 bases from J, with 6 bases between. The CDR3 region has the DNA TGCGCCAGCAGCCTGACTACCGGGGAGCTGTTTTTT. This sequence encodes CASSLTTGELFF.

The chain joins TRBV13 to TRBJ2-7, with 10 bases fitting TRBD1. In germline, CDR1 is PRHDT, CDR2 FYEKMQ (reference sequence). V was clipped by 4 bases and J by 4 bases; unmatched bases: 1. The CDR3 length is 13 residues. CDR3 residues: CASSSDRGYEQYF. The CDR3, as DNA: TGTGCCAGCAGCTCGGACAGGGGGTACGAGCAGTACTTC.

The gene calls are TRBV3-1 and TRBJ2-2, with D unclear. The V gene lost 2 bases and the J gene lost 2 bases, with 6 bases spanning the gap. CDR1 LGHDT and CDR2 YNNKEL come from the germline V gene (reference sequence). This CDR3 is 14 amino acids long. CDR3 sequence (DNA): TGTGCCAGCAGCCAATACGGAAACACCGGGGAGCTGTTTTTT. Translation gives CASSQYGNTGELFF.

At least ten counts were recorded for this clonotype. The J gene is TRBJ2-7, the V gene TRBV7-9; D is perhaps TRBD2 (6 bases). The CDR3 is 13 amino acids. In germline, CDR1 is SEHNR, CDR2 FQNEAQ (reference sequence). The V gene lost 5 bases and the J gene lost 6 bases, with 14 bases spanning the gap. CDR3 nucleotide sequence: TGTGCCAGCAGCCGGGACTTCCCCACCGAGCAGTACTTC. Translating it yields CASSRDFPTEQYF.

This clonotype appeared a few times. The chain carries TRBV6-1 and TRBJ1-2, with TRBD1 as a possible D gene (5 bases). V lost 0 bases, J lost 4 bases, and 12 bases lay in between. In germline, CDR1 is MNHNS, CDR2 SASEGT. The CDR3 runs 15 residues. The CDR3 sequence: CASSEAPRQLYGYTF. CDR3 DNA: TGTGCCAGCAGTGAAGCCCCTCGACAGCTCTATGGCTACACCTTC.

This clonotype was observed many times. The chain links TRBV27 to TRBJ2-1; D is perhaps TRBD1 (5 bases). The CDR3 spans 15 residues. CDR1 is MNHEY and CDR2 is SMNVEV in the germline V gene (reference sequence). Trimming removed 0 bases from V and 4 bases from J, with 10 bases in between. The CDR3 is CASSLSPTAYNEQFF. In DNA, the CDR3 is TGTGCCAGCAGTTTATCGCCGACAGCTTACAATGAGCAGTTCTTC.

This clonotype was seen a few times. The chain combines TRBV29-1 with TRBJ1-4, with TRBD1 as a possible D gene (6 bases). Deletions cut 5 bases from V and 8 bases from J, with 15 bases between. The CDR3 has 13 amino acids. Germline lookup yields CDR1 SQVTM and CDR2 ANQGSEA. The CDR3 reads CSVTGEGGEKLFF. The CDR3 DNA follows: TGCAGCGTTACCGGAGAGGGGGGGGAAAAACTGTTTTTT.

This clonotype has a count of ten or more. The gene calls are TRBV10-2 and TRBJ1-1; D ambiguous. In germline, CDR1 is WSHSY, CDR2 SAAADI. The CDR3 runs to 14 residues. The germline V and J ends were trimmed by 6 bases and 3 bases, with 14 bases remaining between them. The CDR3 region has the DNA TGCGCCAGCAGATACGGAGGAGGAGACACTGAAGCTTTCTTT. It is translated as CASRYGGGDTEAFF.

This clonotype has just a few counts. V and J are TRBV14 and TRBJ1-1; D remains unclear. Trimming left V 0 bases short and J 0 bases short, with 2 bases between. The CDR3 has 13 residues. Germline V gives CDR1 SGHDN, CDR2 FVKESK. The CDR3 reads CASSQDVNTEAFF. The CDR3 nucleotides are TGTGCCAGCAGCCAAGATGTGAACACTGAAGCTTTCTTT.

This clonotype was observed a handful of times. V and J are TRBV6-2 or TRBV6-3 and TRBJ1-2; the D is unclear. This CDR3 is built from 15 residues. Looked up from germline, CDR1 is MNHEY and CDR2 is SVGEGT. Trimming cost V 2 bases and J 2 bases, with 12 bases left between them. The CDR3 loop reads CASSYSGRLNYGYTF. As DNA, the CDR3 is TGTGCCAGCAGTTACAGCGGCAGACTGAACTATGGCTACACCTTC.

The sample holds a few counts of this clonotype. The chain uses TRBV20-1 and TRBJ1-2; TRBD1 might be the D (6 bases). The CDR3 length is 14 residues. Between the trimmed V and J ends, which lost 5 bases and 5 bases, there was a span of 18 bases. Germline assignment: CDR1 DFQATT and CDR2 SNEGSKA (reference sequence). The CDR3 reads CSAPSRQGNYGYTF. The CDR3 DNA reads TGCAGTGCTCCGTCGCGGCAGGGGAATTATGGCTACACCTTC.